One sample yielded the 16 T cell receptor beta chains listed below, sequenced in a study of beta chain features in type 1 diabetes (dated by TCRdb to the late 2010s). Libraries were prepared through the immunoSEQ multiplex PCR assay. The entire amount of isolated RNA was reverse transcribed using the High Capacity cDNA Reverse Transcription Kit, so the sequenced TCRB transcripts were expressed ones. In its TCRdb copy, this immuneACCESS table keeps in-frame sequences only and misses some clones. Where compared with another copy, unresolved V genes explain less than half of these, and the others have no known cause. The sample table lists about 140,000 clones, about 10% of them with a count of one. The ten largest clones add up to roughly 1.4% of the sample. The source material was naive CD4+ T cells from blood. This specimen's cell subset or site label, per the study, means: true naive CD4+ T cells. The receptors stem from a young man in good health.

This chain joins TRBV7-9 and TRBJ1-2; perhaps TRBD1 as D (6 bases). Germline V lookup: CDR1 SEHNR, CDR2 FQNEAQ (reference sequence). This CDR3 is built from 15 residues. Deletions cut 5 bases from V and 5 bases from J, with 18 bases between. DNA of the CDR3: TGTGCCAGCAGCCCAGGGGCCGCGGCCGTTTATGGCTACACCTTC. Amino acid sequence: CASSPGAAAVYGYTF.

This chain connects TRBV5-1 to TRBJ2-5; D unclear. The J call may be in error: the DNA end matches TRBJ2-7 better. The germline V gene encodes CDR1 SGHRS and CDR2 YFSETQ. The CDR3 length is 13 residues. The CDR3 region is CASSFKDIYEQYF. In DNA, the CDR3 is TGCGCCAGCAGCTTTAAAGACATCTACGAGCAGTACTTC.

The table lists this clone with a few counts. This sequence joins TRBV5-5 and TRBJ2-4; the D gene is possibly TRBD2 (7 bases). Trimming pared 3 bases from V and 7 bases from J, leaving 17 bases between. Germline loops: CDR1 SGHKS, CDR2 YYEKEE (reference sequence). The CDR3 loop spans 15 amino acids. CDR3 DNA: TGTGCCAGCAGCTACCTCGGGGGGCAGAGGAACATTCAGTACTTC. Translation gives CASSYLGGQRNIQYF.

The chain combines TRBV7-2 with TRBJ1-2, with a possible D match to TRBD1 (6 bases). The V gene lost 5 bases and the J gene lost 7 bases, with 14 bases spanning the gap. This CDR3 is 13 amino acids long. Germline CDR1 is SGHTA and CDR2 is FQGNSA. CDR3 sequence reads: CASSLTGQSGYTF. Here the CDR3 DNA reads TGTGCCAGCAGCCTTACGGGACAAAGTGGCTACACCTTC.

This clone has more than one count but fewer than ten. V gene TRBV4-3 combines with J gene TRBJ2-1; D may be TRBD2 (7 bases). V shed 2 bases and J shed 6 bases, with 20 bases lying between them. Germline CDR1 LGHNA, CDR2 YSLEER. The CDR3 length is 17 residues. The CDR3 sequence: CASSQSLAGGLVNEQFF. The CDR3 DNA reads TGCGCCAGCAGCCAATCCCTGGCCGGGGGGCTGGTCAATGAGCAGTTCTTC.

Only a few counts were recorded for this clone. Here the CDR3 DNA reads TGTGCCAGCGGACGCGGGGGGAGCTCCTACAATGAGCAGTTCTTC. Residues: CASGRGGSSYNEQFF. The rearrangement uses TRBV19 and TRBJ2-1, with TRBD2 matching over 8 bases. CDR3 size: 15 residues. V shed 9 bases and J 0 bases; nucleotides not matched to a gene: 7. From germline, CDR1 is LNHDA and CDR2 SQIVND (reference sequence).

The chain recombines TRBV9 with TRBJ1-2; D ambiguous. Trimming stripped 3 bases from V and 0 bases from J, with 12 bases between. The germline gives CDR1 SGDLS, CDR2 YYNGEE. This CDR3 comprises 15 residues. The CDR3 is CASSGRGFSNYGYTF. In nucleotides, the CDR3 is TGTGCCAGCAGCGGTAGAGGGTTCTCTAACTATGGCTACACCTTC.

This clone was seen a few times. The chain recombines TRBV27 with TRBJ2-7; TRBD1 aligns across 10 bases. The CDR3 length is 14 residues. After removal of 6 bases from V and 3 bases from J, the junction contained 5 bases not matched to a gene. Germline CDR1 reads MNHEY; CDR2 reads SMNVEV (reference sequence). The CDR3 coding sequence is TGTGCCAGCAGCCGACAGGGGGCCCACTACGAGCAGTACTTC. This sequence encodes CASSRQGAHYEQYF.

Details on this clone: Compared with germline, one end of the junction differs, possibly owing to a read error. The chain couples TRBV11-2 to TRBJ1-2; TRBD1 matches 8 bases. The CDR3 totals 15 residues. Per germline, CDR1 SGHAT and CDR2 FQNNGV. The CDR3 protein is CTSSFNRGGNYGYTF. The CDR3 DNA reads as TGTACCAGCAGCTTTAACAGGGGGGGGAACTATGGCTACACCTTC.

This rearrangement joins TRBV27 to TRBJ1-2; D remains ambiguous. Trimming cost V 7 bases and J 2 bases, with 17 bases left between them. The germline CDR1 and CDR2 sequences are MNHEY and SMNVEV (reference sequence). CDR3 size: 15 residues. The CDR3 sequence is CASNPRPNDNYGYTF. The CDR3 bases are TGTGCCAGCAACCCGAGGCCAAATGACAACTATGGCTACACCTTC.

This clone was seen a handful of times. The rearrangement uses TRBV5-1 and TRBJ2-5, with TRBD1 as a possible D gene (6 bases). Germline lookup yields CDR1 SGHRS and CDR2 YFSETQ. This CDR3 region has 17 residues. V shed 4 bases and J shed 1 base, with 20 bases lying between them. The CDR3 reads CASSPKGVAWSQETQYF. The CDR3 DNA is TGCGCCAGCAGCCCGAAGGGGGTAGCGTGGAGCCAAGAGACCCAGTACTTC.

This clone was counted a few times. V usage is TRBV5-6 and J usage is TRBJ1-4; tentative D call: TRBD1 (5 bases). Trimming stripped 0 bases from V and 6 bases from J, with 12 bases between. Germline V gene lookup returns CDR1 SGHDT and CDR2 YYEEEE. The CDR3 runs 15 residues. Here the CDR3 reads CASSLGGLGYEKLFF. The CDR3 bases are TGTGCCAGCAGCTTGGGGGGCCTGGGGTATGAAAAACTGTTTTTT. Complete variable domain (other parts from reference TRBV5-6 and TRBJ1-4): DAGVTQSPTHLIKTRGQQVTLRCSPKSGHDTVSWYQQALGQGPQFIFQYYEEEERQRGNFPDRFSGHQFPNYSSELNVNALLLGDSALYLCASSLGGLGYEKLFFGSGTQLSVL.

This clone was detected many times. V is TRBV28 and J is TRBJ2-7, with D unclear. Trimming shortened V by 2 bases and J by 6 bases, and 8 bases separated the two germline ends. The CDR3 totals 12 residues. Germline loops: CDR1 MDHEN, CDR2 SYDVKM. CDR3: CASSLVVSEQYF. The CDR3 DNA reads TGTGCCAGCAGTTTAGTCGTATCCGAGCAGTACTTC.

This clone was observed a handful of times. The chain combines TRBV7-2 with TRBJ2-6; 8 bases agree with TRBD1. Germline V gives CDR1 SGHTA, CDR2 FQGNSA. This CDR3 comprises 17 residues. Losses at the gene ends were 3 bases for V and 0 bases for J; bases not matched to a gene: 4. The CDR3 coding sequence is TGTGCCAGCAGCTTGGGACAGGCTGGCTCTGGGGCCAACGTCCTGACTTTC. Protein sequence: CASSLGQAGSGANVLTF.

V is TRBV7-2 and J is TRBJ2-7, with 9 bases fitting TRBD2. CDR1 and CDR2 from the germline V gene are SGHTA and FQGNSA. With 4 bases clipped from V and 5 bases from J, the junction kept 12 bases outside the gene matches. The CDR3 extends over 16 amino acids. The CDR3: CASSWGLARVTDEQYF. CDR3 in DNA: TGTGCCAGCAGCTGGGGACTAGCCCGCGTAACGGACGAGCAGTACTTC.

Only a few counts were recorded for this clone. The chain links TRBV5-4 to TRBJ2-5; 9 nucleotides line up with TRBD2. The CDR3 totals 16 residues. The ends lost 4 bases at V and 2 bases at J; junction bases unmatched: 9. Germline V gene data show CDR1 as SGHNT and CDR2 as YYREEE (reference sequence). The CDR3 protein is CASSAPSGETQETQYF. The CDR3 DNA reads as TGTGCCAGCAGCGCACCTAGCGGGGAGACTCAAGAGACCCAGTACTTC. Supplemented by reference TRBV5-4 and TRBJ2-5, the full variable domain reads ETGVTQSPTHLIKTRGQQVTLRCSSQSGHNTVSWYQQALGQGPQFIFQYYREEENGRGNFPPRFSGLQFPNYSSELNVNALELDDSALYLCASSAPSGETQETQYFGPGTRLLVL.